This T cell receptor beta chain was observed in a study of blood T cell repertoires in COVID-19. Assay used: immunoSEQ multiplex PCR; TCRdb lists only in-frame clones, some missing. This table has 300,000 to 400,000 clones, roughly 88% appearing once. The CDR3 consists of 16 residues. V was trimmed by 2 bases and J by 2 bases, leaving 13 bases between them. Germline V lookup: CDR1 SGHTA, CDR2 FQGNSA. The sequenced sample consisted of peripheral blood. The receptor comes from a woman aged 50 to 65 with active or convalescent COVID-19. The chain has TRBV7-2 and TRBJ2-1; D perhaps matches TRBD1 (5 bases). The CDR3 bases are TGTGCCAGCAGCTTAAATAATGGGGCAGCCTACAATGAGCAGTTCTTC. Its protein is CASSLNNGAAYNEQFF. The variable domain in full, completed from reference TRBV7-2 and TRBJ2-1, reads GAGVSQSPSNKVTEKGKDVELRCDPISGHTALYWYRQSLGQGLEFLIYFQGNSAPDKSGLPSDRFSAERTGGSVSTLTIQRTQQEDSAVYLCASSLNNGAAYNEQFFGPGTRLTVL.